What follows are 29 T cell receptor beta chains derived from one specimen sequenced in a study of spatial heterogeneity in lung cancer. Time point meaning: sample taken at primary tumor resection. General observations from the study: Higher tumor mutation counts went along with higher counts of expanded intratumoral alpha and beta TCRs.

TCRdb processed the 5' RACE reads anew with MiXCR; each CDR3 protein has one entry. The sample shows approximately 1,200 distinct CDR3 sequences, around 30% of them seen only once. Their recognized antigens are unknown. This material consisted of lung tumor tissue, taken at surgery. The receptors originated from a male donor with early-stage non-small cell lung cancer.

This clonotype appeared a few times. This beta chain is an off-target read within a library intended for alpha chains, so its frequency means little. The chain carries TRBV5-6 and TRBJ2-1, with unresolved D. The CDR3 has 15 residues. V was clipped by 1 base and J by 0 bases, with 8 bases between them. Germline values: CDR1 SGHDT, CDR2 YYEEEE. The CDR3 region is CASSLLAPSYNEQFF. The CDR3 coding sequence is TGTGCCAGCAGCTTGCTGGCTCCCTCCTACAATGAGCAGTTCTTC. Looking up the rest from reference TRBV5-6 and TRBJ2-1 gives the full variable domain: DAGVTQSPTHLIKTRGQQVTLRCSPKSGHDTVSWYQQALGQGPQFIFQYYEEEERQRGNFPDRFSGHQFPNYSSELNVNALLLGDSALYLCASSLLAPSYNEQFFGPGTRLTVL.

About this clonotype itself: This beta chain appears as a stray read in a library generated for alpha chains; its size is not informative. The chain employs TRBV6-5 and TRBJ2-1; TRBD2 matches at 8 bases. CDR3 size: 14 residues. Germline CDR1 reads MNHEY; CDR2 reads SVGAGI. The J segment lost 8 bases and the V segment lost 1 base, leaving 4 bases of the junction unmatched. CDR3 sequence: CASSYYRGGDEQFF. The CDR3, as DNA: TGTGCCAGCAGTTACTACCGGGGGGGCGATGAGCAGTTCTTC.

As for this clonotype: Since the library was made to target alpha chains, this beta chain is a stray read and its abundance is not meaningful. The V call is TRBV5-1, the J call TRBJ2-1; no definite D call. Germline assignment: CDR1 SGHRS and CDR2 YFSETQ. The CDR3 runs 15 residues. V was cut by 0 bases and J by 5 bases, with 12 bases left in between. For the CDR3, the DNA is TGCGCCAGCAGCTTGGCTGACCCTATTGACAATGAGCAGTTCTTC. Its translation is CASSLADPIDNEQFF.

As regards this clonotype: Found in a library prepared for alpha chains, this beta chain is an off-target read, and its abundance has little meaning. V usage is TRBV6-1 and J usage is TRBJ2-7, with D hard to call. This CDR3 is 12 amino acids long. From germline, CDR1 is MNHNS and CDR2 SASEGT. V lost 4 bases and J lost 3, with 7 bases in between. The CDR3 here is CASSARGYEQYF. DNA of the CDR3: TGTGCCAGCAGTGCCCGCGGCTACGAGCAGTACTTC.

This clonotype was seen a handful of times. This beta chain is a stray read from a library made for alpha chains; its abundance is not meaningful. The rearrangement joins TRBV4-3 to TRBJ2-3; 8 positions match TRBD1. This CDR3 comprises 15 residues. J lost 1 base, V lost 8 bases, and 8 bases had no gene match. Germline-derived CDR1 and CDR2 are LGHNA and YSLEER. CDR3 loop: CASGTRGLGTDTQYF. CDR3 in DNA: TGCGCCAGCGGGACCAGGGGGCTTGGCACAGATACGCAGTATTTT.

This clonotype occurred a few times. This beta chain is a stray read from a library made for alpha chains; its abundance is not meaningful. The V and J genes are TRBV19 and TRBJ1-2, with 7 bases aligning to TRBD1. Germline CDR1 and CDR2: LNHDA and SQIVND (reference sequence). CDR3 length: 13 amino acids. V trimming: 6 bases; J trimming: 7 bases; junction bases outside the gene matches: 8. CDR3 in amino acids: CASRIRDRGGYTF. CDR3 nucleotide sequence: TGTGCCAGTAGGATCCGGGACAGAGGTGGCTACACCTTC.

This clonotype turned up a few times. This beta chain is an off-target read within a library intended for alpha chains, so its frequency means little. This chain links TRBV7-6 with TRBJ2-2; D uncertain. V was pared by 5 bases and J by 3 bases, with 10 bases between. CDR3 length equals 14 residues. Germline CDR1 and CDR2: SGHVS and FNYEAQ. The CDR3 DNA reads TGTGCCAGCAGCCGCTTAAGCGACACCGGGGAGCTGTTTTTT. Translating gives CASSRLSDTGELFF.

By sample share, this clonotype is large (0.1 to 1%). This beta chain was picked up by a library intended for alpha chains and is off target, so its count carries little meaning. This chain uses TRBV5-6 with TRBJ1-5, with 8 bases lining up with TRBD1. Germline values: CDR1 SGHDT, CDR2 YYEEEE. This CDR3 spans 15 amino acids. J gave up 6 bases and V 0 bases, and 5 bases lay outside the gene matches. This chain's CDR3 is CASSLAGQGAQPQHF. The CDR3 DNA follows: TGTGCCAGCAGCTTGGCTGGACAGGGCGCTCAGCCCCAGCATTTT.

A word on this clonotype: This beta chain lies outside the target of a library built for alpha chains; its clone size means little. The chain carries TRBV7-9 and TRBJ1-1, with D maybe TRBD1 (5 bases). Per germline, CDR1 SEHNR and CDR2 FQNEAQ (reference sequence). V shed 4 bases and J shed 5 bases, with 14 bases lying between them. This CDR3 has 14 residues. This CDR3 reads CASSSGGGGTEAFF. The CDR3 coding sequence is TGTGCCAGCAGCTCCGGGGGTGGTGGGACTGAAGCTTTCTTT.

This clonotype was observed a handful of times. Found in a library prepared for alpha chains, this beta chain is an off-target read, and its abundance has little meaning. This chain links TRBV12-3 or TRBV12-4 with TRBJ1-5; 8 nucleotides agree with TRBD1. The ends lost 6 bases at V and 4 bases at J; junction bases unmatched: 8. The CDR3 is 15 residues long. The CDR3 loop reads CASRDGQGGNQPQHF. In DNA, the CDR3 is TGTGCCAGCAGGGACGGACAGGGAGGGAATCAGCCCCAGCATTTT.

With regard to this clonotype: Found in a library prepared for alpha chains, this beta chain is an off-target read, and its abundance has little meaning. The chain joins TRBV6-2 or TRBV6-3 to TRBJ2-2, with no clear D. The CDR3 has 11 residues. Germline CDR1 and CDR2: MNHEY and SVGEGT. V was pared by 6 bases and J by 5 bases, with 4 bases between. In nucleotides, the CDR3 is TGTGCCAGCAGGGAAACCGGGGAGCTGTTTTTT. This gives the protein CASRETGELFF.

Sample share makes this clonotype medium-sized. A library prepared for alpha chains yielded this beta chain as an off-target read; its size is of little meaning. Written as DNA, the CDR3 is TGCGCCAGCAGCTCTCTAGCGGGCGATGAGCAGTTCTTC. It codes for CASSSLAGDEQFF. The rearrangement links TRBV5-1 to TRBJ2-1, with TRBD2 matching 8 bases. Germline CDR1 reads SGHRS; CDR2 reads YFSETQ. The CDR3 is 13 amino acids. Trimming at V came to 3 bases and at J to 8 bases, leaving 4 bases not matched to a gene.

By share, this clonotype ranks as large. The library was built for alpha chains, so this beta chain is an off-target read and its size means little. The V call is TRBV29-1, the J call TRBJ2-3; D is possibly TRBD2 (7 bases). This CDR3 comprises 13 residues. CDR1 SQVTM and CDR2 ANQGSEA come from the germline V gene. V dropped 5 bases and J dropped 5 bases, with 14 bases sitting between them. Written as DNA, the CDR3 is TGCAGCGTTTTCGGGGGGCTGGGAGATACGCAGTATTTT. Translated, it gives CSVFGGLGDTQYF.

This clonotype is judged large (0.1 to 1%). The library was designed around alpha chains, so this beta chain is a stray read whose abundance carries little weight. This chain links TRBV21-1 with TRBJ2-5. TRBV21-1 is a pseudogene locus. The CDR3 totals 15 residues. The CDR3 region is CASSKGSILGETQYF. For the CDR3, the DNA is TGTGCCAGCAGCAAAGGGAGTATTCTTGGAGAGACCCAGTACTTC.

Comment on this clonotype: The library was built for alpha chains, so this beta chain is an off-target read and its size means little. The chain carries TRBV13 and TRBJ2-2, with TRBD2 identical over 7 bases. The germline V gene has CDR1 PRHDT and CDR2 FYEKMQ (reference sequence). The ends lost 1 base at V and 11 bases at J; junction bases unmatched: 4. The CDR3 extends over 13 amino acids. The CDR3 reads CASSLVRGVELFF. The CDR3, as DNA: TGTGCCAGCAGCTTAGTTCGGGGGGTCGAGCTGTTTTTT.

In the case of this clonotype: Because this beta chain is a stray read in a library intended to capture alpha chains, its abundance should not be given much weight. The chain recombines TRBV7-8 with TRBJ2-3; D unclear. The CDR3 is made up of 16 amino acids. CDR1 and CDR2 (germline): SGHVS, FQNEAQ. V was cut by 7 bases and J by 0 bases, with 17 bases left in between. In DNA form, the CDR3 reads TGTGCCAGCACCCCATTTACGGGCGCTAGCACAGATACGCAGTATTTT. It codes for CASTPFTGASTDTQYF.

By proportion, this clonotype is large (0.1 to 1%). The size of this beta chain means little, since it is a stray read in a library made for alpha chains. The CDR3 coding sequence is TGTGCCAGCAGTCAGGAGGACAGGGGCCCCTCTGGCTACACCTTC. Encoded protein: CASSQEDRGPSGYTF. The V gene is TRBV6-5, the J gene TRBJ1-2, with 9 bases fitting TRBD1. This CDR3 region has 15 residues. Per germline, CDR1 MNHEY and CDR2 SVGAGI. The V gene end was trimmed by 5 bases and the J gene end by 7 bases; junction bases not matched to a gene: 11.

This clonotype is classed as large. The library was prepared for alpha chains; this beta chain is a stray read, so its frequency means little. The chain carries TRBV7-3 and TRBJ2-3; TRBD2 matches 9 bases. This CDR3 is 15 amino acids long. The V gene end was trimmed by 0 bases and the J gene end by 6 bases; junction bases not matched to a gene: 4. The V gene's germline CDR1 is SGHTA and CDR2 FQGTGA. The CDR3 protein is CASSLTSGGGDTQYF. CDR3 sequence (DNA): TGTGCCAGCAGCTTAACTAGCGGGGGTGGTGATACGCAGTATTTT.

This clonotype showed up just once. With the library built for alpha chains, this beta chain is off target and its frequency is not meaningful. The chain joins TRBV30 to TRBJ1-1, with a possible D match to TRBD1 (5 bases). V lost 1 base to trimming and J lost 0 bases, with 12 bases between them. Germline V lookup: CDR1 GTSNPN, CDR2 SVGIG (reference sequence). The CDR3 has 15 amino acids. CDR3 amino acids: CAWSGPGNMNTEAFF. In DNA, the CDR3 is TGTGCCTGGAGTGGGCCAGGGAATATGAACACTGAAGCTTTCTTT.

This clonotype has only a few counts. This beta chain represents an off-target read in a library built for alpha chains; its size is of limited meaning. The chain has TRBV24-1 and TRBJ2-5; D gene unclear. CDR3 length equals 13 residues. Germline CDR1 KGHDR, CDR2 SFDVKD. The ends were cut back, 4 bases at V and 1 base at J, with 6 bases in the middle. CDR3 in DNA: TGTGCCACCAGTGAGGGATTCCAAGAGACCCAGTACTTC. Encoded protein: CATSEGFQETQYF.

About this clonotype: The library was designed around alpha chains, so this beta chain is a stray read whose abundance carries little weight. The chain recombines TRBV19 with TRBJ2-5; 7 bases are a match to TRBD1. This CDR3 has 16 amino acids. The V gene end was trimmed by 4 bases and the J gene end by 4 bases; junction bases not matched to a gene: 12. Germline-derived CDR1 and CDR2 are LNHDA and SQIVND (reference sequence). The CDR3 reads CASSTFRGSGGETQYF. CDR3 sequence (DNA): TGTGCCAGTAGTACCTTCAGGGGGAGCGGCGGAGAGACCCAGTACTTC.

For this clonotype: A library prepared for alpha chains yielded this beta chain as an off-target read; its size is of little meaning. The rearrangement uses TRBV15 and TRBJ2-2; D is undetermined. The CDR3 extends over 16 amino acids. Germline CDR1 is LNHNV and CDR2 is YYDKDF (reference sequence). V lost 3 bases to trimming and J lost 1 base, with 12 bases between them. CDR3 in DNA: TGTGCCACCAGCAGCCCGGTCGGATTGAACACCGGGGAGCTGTTTTTT. Its translation is CATSSPVGLNTGELFF.

A remark on this clonotype: This beta chain represents an off-target read in a library built for alpha chains; its size is of limited meaning. J is TRBJ2-2 and V is TRBV30; D is unclear. Germline V lookup: CDR1 GTSNPN, CDR2 SVGIG (reference sequence). Trimming stripped 2 bases from V and 2 bases from J, with 3 bases between. The CDR3 runs to 12 residues. The CDR3 loop reads CAWSQNTGELFF. DNA for the CDR3: TGTGCCTGGAGTCAAAACACCGGGGAGCTGTTTTTT.

In the case of this clonotype: As an off-target read in a library built for alpha chains, this beta chain has a frequency of little significance. This chain joins TRBV12-3 or TRBV12-4 and TRBJ1-5; 7 bases map to TRBD1. There are 17 residues in the CDR3. Losses at the gene ends were 6 bases for V and 2 bases for J; bases not matched to a gene: 13. The CDR3 spells CASSRRGQGVGNQPQHF. The DNA for the CDR3 is TGTGCCAGCAGCCGCAGGGGCCAGGGGGTCGGCAATCAGCCCCAGCATTTT.

This clonotype is classed as large. This beta chain is an off-target read within a library intended for alpha chains, so its frequency means little. This chain uses TRBV5-1 with TRBJ2-3; 8 positions match TRBD1. Germline V gene sequence: CDR1 SGHRS, CDR2 YFSETQ. The CDR3 contains 16 residues. The CDR3: CACRQGASLFTDTQYF. The CDR3 DNA sequence: TGCGCGTGCAGGCAGGGGGCTTCACTTTTCACAGATACGCAGTATTTT.

This clonotype was picked up a small number of times. This beta chain appears as a stray read in a library generated for alpha chains; its size is not informative. The rearrangement uses TRBV6-6 and TRBJ2-5; tentatively, D is TRBD2 (5 bases). CDR1 is MNHNY and CDR2 is SVGAGI in the germline V gene (reference sequence). CDR3 size: 13 residues. Trimming removed 8 bases at V and 5 bases at J, with 15 bases between. CDR3 DNA: TGTGCCAGCTGCTATTACGGGGAGGAGACCCAGTACTTC. This translates into CASCYYGEETQYF.

Comments on this clonotype: This beta chain came through as a stray read in a library set up for alpha chains, and its size says little. Here the CDR3 reads CASSHPSGEYNEQFF. The DNA for the CDR3 is TGTGCCAGCAGCCACCCCAGCGGGGAGTACAATGAGCAGTTCTTC. The V call is TRBV4-2, the J call TRBJ2-1; TRBD2 agrees at 7 bases. The CDR3 extends over 15 amino acids. Germline V gene lookup returns CDR1 LGHNA and CDR2 YNFKEQ. J gave up 4 bases and V 3 bases, and 6 bases lay outside the gene matches.

The table lists this clonotype with a few counts. With the library built for alpha chains, this beta chain is off target and its frequency is not meaningful. The J gene is TRBJ2-5, the V gene TRBV6-2 or TRBV6-3; D not resolved. V was shortened by 4 bases and J by 1 base, with 1 base between the two germline ends. Germline CDR1 reads MNHEY; CDR2 reads SVGEGT. This CDR3 is 11 amino acids long. The CDR3 protein is CASSFQETQYF. The CDR3 nucleotides read TGTGCCAGCAGTTTCCAAGAGACCCAGTACTTC.

Relative to its sample, this clonotype is large. For a library built for alpha chains, this beta chain is a stray read; little rests on its size. The V gene is TRBV18, the J gene TRBJ2-7, with 7 nucleotides matching TRBD1. V shed 5 bases, J shed 3 bases, and the junction held 7 bases outside the gene matches. Looked up from germline, CDR1 is KGHSH and CDR2 is LQKENI. CDR3 length: 14 amino acids. For the CDR3, the DNA is TGTGCCAGCTCAACCGGGACAGACTTCTACGAGCAGTACTTC. It encodes CASSTGTDFYEQYF.